Detailed here is one T cell receptor beta chain. Its antigen is undetermined. The data originate from a study of blood T cells in healthy people across ages. Study-wide points: Naive CD4+ cell counts and diversity both ran higher in long-lived than in aged donors.

The second PCR ran roughly 6 to 11 cycles with a sample-barcoded 5' primer and J-beta primers. Tagging of each cDNA molecule was performed by a template-switch adaptor with 12 random nucleotides. TCRdb passed the 5' RACE reads through MiXCR, listing each CDR3 protein once. Seen here are roughly 800,000 distinct CDR3 sequences, roughly 60% observed once, and the top ten hold 22%. Material for sequencing was blood. The source is a man aged 25 to 40 in good health.

In DNA form, the CDR3 reads TGTGCCAGCAGTCCCCCAAGAGGGTACCAAGAGACCCAGTACTTC. Its translation: CASSPPRGYQETQYF. The chain recombines TRBV28 with TRBJ2-5; TRBD2 is a possible D gene (5 bases). V was shortened by 5 bases and J by 0 bases, with 13 bases between the two germline ends. The CDR3 totals 15 residues. Germline V gives CDR1 MDHEN, CDR2 SYDVKM.